Here is one T cell receptor beta chain with its context. Its antigen is currently unknown. The assay was immunoSEQ multiplex PCR, and TCRdb's table has in-frame clones only and misses some. The sample lists about 350,000 clones, roughly 94% seen once, with roughly 3.9% in the top ten. This specimen comes from a study of Ad26.COV2.S vaccination and SARS-CoV-2 variants. General study points: While placebo recipients had lower spike-specific TCR breadth, vaccine recipients had more. It was reported that spike-specific CD8+ and CD4+ T cell responses were substantially broad after vaccination. The TCR breadth and depth analyses may have produced an underestimate of total T cell responses.

The CDR3 runs 15 residues. Deletions cut 4 bases from V and 4 bases from J, with 14 bases between. In germline, CDR1 is SGHRS, CDR2 YFSETQ. The sample here was peripheral blood, taken after recovery from COVID-19. This chain links TRBV5-1 with TRBJ1-4; perhaps TRBD1 as D (6 bases). The clonotype originates from a human donor who had recovered from COVID-19. The CDR3 DNA reads TGCGCCAGCAGCCCCGGGGGGGCCGGTAATGAAAAACTGTTTTTT. Translating it yields CASSPGGAGNEKLFF.